Detailed here is one T cell receptor (beta chain). The sample originates from a study of blood T cell repertoires in COVID-19. Across the whole study: The United States, Italy and Spain supplied acute and convalescent COVID-19 samples. Sample material is recorded as cDNA or gDNA derived from T cells, B-cell-depleted T cells, or PBMCs.

V lost 8 bases, J lost 3 bases, and 9 bases stayed unmatched. The germline V gene has CDR1 MGHDK and CDR2 SYGVNS. This CDR3 is built from 14 residues. As originally analysed: Reference gene primer amplification gave estimated nucleated cell counts. The table came from immunoSEQ multiplex PCR; TCRdb's copy has only in-frame clones and leaves some out. That table gives V, J and clone size, and the DNA gave D and trimming. The data show around 350,000 clones, with around 90% seen just once and 3% held by the top ten. Material for sequencing was peripheral blood. The chain recombines TRBV25-1 with TRBJ1-1, with TRBD1 matching over 7 bases. This TCR derives from a human donor in a cohort sampled during active COVID-19. CDR3 sequence reads: CASQSSTGDTEAFF. The CDR3 DNA reads as TGTGCCAGCCAATCGAGTACAGGGGACACTGAAGCTTTCTTT. Drawing the rest from reference TRBV25-1 and TRBJ1-1, the complete variable domain is EADIYQTPRYLVIGTGKKITLECSQTMGHDKMYWYQQDPGMELHLIHYSYGVNSTEKGDLSSESTVSRIRTEHFPLTLESARPSHTSQYLCASQSSTGDTEAFFGQGTRLTVV.